What follows is one T cell receptor (beta chain) and its context. Ages ranged from about 18 to 89 years, with residence in under 25 US areas. Assignment of participants to cohorts was predicated upon participant-reported clinical history. Under the authors' procedure: For nucleated cells, counts were estimated from reference gene primer amplification. Profiling relied on immunoSEQ multiplex PCR, and the TCRdb table lists in-frame clones only, not all of them. D and trimming come from the DNA, and the V and J calls and clone size come from that table. Found here are roughly 280,000 clones, 75% to 95% of them singletons; the top ten hold about 3%. V lost 6 bases, J lost 7 bases, and 9 bases stayed unmatched. Germline CDR1 reads SNHLY; CDR2 reads FYNNEI. The CDR3 covers 15 residues. The entry originates in a study of blood T cell repertoires in COVID-19.

This clonotype originated in a man aged 35 to 55 who had been exposed to COVID-19. The sequenced material came from PBMCs or T cells enriched from blood (not recorded which). The chain carries TRBV2 and TRBJ2-7; TRBD2 matches 13 bases. CDR3 in amino acids: CASSLRTSGRGEQYF. The CDR3 nucleotides are TGTGCCAGCAGCCTCCGGACTAGCGGGAGAGGTGAGCAGTACTTC. Looking up the rest from reference TRBV2 and TRBJ2-7 gives the full variable domain: EPEVTQTPSHQVTQMGQEVILRCVPISNHLYFYWYRQILGQKVEFLVSFYNNEISEKSEIFDDQFSVERPDGSNFTLKIRSTKLEDSAMYFCASSLRTSGRGEQYFGPGTRLTVT.